This T cell receptor (beta chain) was recorded in a study of blood T cell repertoires in COVID-19. V dropped 8 bases and J dropped 0 bases, with 10 bases sitting between them. The CDR3 length is 14 residues. Germline V gene sequence: CDR1 SGHTA, CDR2 FQGTGA. TCRdb keeps only in-frame clones here, not all; method: immunoSEQ multiplex PCR. The sample yields 140,000 to 150,000 clones, 80% to 90% seen once. The chain is built from TRBV7-3 and TRBJ1-4; D possibly corresponds to TRBD1 (5 bases). The material sequenced was PBMCs or T cells enriched from blood (not recorded which). The receptor comes from a man aged 45 to 65 who had recovered from COVID-19. Here the CDR3 reads CASASGATNEKLFF. The CDR3 DNA reads TGTGCCAGCGCGTCGGGGGCAACTAATGAAAAACTGTTTTTT.